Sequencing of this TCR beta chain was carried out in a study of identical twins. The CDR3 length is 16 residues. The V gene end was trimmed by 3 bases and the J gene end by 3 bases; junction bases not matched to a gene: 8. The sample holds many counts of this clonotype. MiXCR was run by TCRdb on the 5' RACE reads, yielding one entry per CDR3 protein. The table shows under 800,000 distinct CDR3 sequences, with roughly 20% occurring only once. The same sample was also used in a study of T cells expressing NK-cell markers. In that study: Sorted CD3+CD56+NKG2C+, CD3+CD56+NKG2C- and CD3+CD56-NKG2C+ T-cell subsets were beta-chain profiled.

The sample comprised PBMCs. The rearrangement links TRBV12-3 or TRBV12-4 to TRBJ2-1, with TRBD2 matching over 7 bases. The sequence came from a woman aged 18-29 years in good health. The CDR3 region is CASSFRPRGGYNEQFF. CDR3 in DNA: TGTGCCAGCAGTTTCCGCCCTCGCGGGGGCTACAATGAGCAGTTCTTC.